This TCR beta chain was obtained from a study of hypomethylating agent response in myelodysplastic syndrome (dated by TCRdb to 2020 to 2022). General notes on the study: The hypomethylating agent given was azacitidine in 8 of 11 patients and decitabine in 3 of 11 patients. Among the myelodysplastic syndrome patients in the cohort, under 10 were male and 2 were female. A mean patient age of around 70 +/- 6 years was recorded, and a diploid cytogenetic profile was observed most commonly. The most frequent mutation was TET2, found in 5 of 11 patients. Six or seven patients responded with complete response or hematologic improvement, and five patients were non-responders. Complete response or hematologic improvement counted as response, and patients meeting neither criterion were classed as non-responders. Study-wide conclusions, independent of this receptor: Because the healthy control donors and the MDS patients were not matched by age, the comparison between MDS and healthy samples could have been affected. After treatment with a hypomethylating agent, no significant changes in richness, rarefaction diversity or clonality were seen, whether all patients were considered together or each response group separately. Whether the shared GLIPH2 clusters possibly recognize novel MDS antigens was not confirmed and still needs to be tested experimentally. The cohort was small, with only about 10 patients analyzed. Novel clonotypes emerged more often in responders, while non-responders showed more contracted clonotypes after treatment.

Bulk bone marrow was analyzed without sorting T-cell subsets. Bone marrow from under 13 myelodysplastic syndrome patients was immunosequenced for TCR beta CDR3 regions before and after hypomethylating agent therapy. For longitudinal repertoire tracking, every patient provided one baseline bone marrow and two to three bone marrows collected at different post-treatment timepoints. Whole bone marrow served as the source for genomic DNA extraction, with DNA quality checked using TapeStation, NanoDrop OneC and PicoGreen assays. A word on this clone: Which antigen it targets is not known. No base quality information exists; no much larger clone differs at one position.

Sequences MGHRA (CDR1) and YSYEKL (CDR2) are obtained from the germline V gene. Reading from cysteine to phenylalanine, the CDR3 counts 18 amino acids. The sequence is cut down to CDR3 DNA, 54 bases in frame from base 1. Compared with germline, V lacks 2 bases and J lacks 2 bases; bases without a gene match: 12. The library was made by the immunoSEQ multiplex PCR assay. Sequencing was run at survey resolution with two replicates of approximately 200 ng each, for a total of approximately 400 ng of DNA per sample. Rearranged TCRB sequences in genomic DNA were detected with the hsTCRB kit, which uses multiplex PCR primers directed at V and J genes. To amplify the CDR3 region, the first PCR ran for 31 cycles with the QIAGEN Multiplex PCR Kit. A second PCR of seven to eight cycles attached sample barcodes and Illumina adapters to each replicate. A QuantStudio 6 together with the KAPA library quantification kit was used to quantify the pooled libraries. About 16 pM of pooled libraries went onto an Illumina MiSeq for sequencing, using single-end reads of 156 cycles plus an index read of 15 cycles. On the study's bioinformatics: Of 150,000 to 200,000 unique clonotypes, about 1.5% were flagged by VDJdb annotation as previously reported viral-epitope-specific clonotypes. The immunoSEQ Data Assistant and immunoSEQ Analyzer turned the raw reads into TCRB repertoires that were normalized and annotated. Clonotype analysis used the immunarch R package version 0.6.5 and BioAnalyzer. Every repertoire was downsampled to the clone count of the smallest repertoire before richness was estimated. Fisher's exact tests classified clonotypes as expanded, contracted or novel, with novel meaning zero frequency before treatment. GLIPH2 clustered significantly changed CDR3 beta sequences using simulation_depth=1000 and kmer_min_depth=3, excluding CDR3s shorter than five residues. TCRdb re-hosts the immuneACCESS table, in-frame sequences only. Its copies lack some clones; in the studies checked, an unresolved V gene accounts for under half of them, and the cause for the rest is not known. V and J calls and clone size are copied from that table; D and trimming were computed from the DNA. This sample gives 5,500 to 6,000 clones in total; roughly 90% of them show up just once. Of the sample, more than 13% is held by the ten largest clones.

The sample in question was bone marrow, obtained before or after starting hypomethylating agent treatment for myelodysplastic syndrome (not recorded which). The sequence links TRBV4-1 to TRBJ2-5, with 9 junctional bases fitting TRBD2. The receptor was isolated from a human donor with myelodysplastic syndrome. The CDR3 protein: CASSQSSQAGGVQETQYF. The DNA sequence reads TGCGCCAGCAGCCAATCCTCTCAGGCGGGGGGGGTTCAAGAGACCCAGTACTTC.